These T cell receptor beta chains were read from a single sample in a study of blood T cells in healthy people across ages. TCRdb re-analysed the 5' RACE reads in MiXCR, keeping a single row per CDR3 protein. The table includes approximately 900,000 distinct CDR3 sequences, 25% to 35% detected once. These same records also appear under a second study, on T cells of mothers and their children.

Sequenced input: blood. These receptors all stem from a woman aged 40 to 50 in good health. Each CDR3 is given with its conserved first and last residue. The D gene is left open where the match is weak. Rows may omit the clone size; those that give it use once, few, many or a size class.

few	NA	TRBV12-3/TRBV12-4	TRBJ2-1	CASSLGSRSEQFF	TGTGCCAGCAGTTTAGGGAGTAGGAGTGAGCAGTTCTTC
many	NA	TRBV20-1	TRBJ2-6	CSAKIRFSGANVLTF	TGCAGTGCTAAGATTCGGTTTTCTGGGGCCAACGTCCTGACTTTC
few	NA	TRBV4-2	TRBJ2-7	CASSQGYHEQGAEQYF	TGTGCCAGCAGCCAAGGATACCACGAACAGGGCGCCGAGCAGTACTTC
NA	TRBD2	TRBV2	TRBJ2-3	CASVLAGAGDTQYF	TGTGCCAGCGTTCTAGCGGGGGCGGGAGATACGCAGTATTTT
once	TRBD2	TRBV7-6	TRBJ2-3	CASSPSPGLRTDTQYF	TGTGCCAGCAGCCCATCCCCGGGACTACGCACAGATACGCAGTATTTT
many	TRBD1	TRBV6-5	TRBJ2-3	CASRRTGGPTPTDTQYF	TGTGCCAGCAGAAGGACAGGGGGCCCGACTCCCACAGATACGCAGTATTTT
NA	TRBD2	TRBV18	TRBJ2-5	CASSPALAEGETQYF	TGTGCCAGCTCACCGGCACTAGCGGAGGGGGAGACCCAGTACTTC
many	NA	TRBV7-2	TRBJ1-2	CASSLGRPYGYTF	TGTGCCAGCAGTTTGGGCAGGCCTTATGGCTACACCTTC
NA	NA	TRBV27	TRBJ2-7	CASSSLRGEGHEQYF	TGTGCCAGCAGTTCCCTCCGGGGTGAGGGACACGAGCAGTACTTC
NA	TRBD2	TRBV7-2	TRBJ2-5	CASSLGFSGGVIETQYF	TGTGCCAGCAGCTTAGGTTTTAGCGGGGGGGTAATAGAGACCCAGTACTTC
many	NA	TRBV7-2	TRBJ2-7	CASSLDSTSSYEQYF	TGTGCCAGCAGCTTAGACTCGACGAGCTCCTACGAGCAGTACTTC
few	NA	TRBV10-3	TRBJ2-1	CAISESVSTSDEQFF	TGTGCCATCAGTGAGTCCGTTTCGACTTCGGATGAGCAGTTCTTC
many	NA	TRBV6-5	TRBJ2-5	CASSYVDRKTQYF	TGTGCCAGCAGTTACGTGGACAGAAAGACCCAGTACTTC
NA	NA	TRBV7-9	TRBJ1-1	CASSLVGDKNTEAFF	TGTGCCAGCAGCTTAGTTGGGGACAAGAACACTGAAGCTTTCTTT
many	NA	TRBV5-5	TRBJ1-2	CASSVGRILYGYTF	TGTGCCAGCAGCGTGGGACGGATTCTGTATGGCTACACCTTC
few	TRBD1	TRBV19	TRBJ2-5	CASSIWTGEETQYF	TGTGCCAGTAGTATCTGGACAGGCGAAGAGACCCAGTACTTC
many	NA	TRBV29-1	TRBJ2-4	CSVESLDTAQNIQYF	TGCAGCGTTGAATCGCTCGACACGGCGCAAAACATTCAGTACTTC
NA	NA	TRBV4-2	TRBJ1-1	CASSQGSAAEVNTEAFF	TGTGCCAGCAGCCAGGGGTCGGCCGCTGAGGTGAACACTGAAGCTTTCTTT
many	TRBD1	TRBV29-1	TRBJ1-5	CSVETGAVGQPQHF	TGCAGCGTTGAGACAGGGGCGGTAGGACAGCCCCAGCATTTT
NA	NA	TRBV7-6	TRBJ2-1	CASNLPERNEQFF	TGTGCCAGCAACTTACCCGAGCGCAATGAGCAGTTCTTC
NA	NA	TRBV20-1	TRBJ1-2	CSALRTDCHGYTF	TGCAGTGCCCTCCGGACAGATTGCCATGGCTACACCTTC
many	NA	TRBV9	TRBJ2-6	CASSVVSGANVLTF	TGTGCCAGCAGCGTTGTCTCTGGGGCCAACGTCCTGACTTTC
NA	TRBD2	TRBV28	TRBJ2-1	CASSPRTSGLDNEQFF	TGTGCCAGCAGTCCCCGGACTAGCGGCTTGGACAATGAGCAGTTCTTC
many	NA	TRBV6-5	TRBJ2-5	CAGTRGGLETQYF	TGTGCCGGAACCAGGGGGGGGCTGGAGACCCAGTACTTC
NA	NA	TRBV7-9	TRBJ2-1	CAGSLSGNNEQFF	TGTGCCGGCAGCTTATCGGGGAACAATGAGCAGTTCTTC
few	NA	TRBV6-2/TRBV6-3	TRBJ2-1	CASSYLRDKSNEQFF	TGTGCCAGCAGTTACCTCCGGGATAAATCCAATGAGCAGTTCTTC
few	NA	TRBV6-1	TRBJ2-6	CASNQGWISGANVLTF	TGTGCCAGCAACCAGGGTTGGATCTCTGGGGCCAACGTCCTGACTTTC
few	NA	TRBV20-1	TRBJ1-1	CSASGLNTEAFF	TGCAGTGCTAGCGGTTTGAACACTGAAGCTTTCTTT
many	NA	TRBV9	TRBJ2-7	CASSVGGTSSYEQYF	TGTGCCAGCAGCGTAGGGGGAACAAGCTCCTACGAGCAGTACTTC
NA	TRBD1	TRBV6-6	TRBJ1-6	CASSYVTGGRGSSPLHF	TGTGCCAGCAGTTACGTTACAGGGGGCCGCGGGTCCTCACCCCTCCACTTT
NA	TRBD2	TRBV5-1	TRBJ2-3	CASRGRGGSTDTQYF	TGCGCCAGCAGAGGCCGGGGGGGAAGCACAGATACGCAGTATTTT
NA	NA	TRBV3-1	TRBJ2-4	CASSRDRQNIQYF	TGTGCCAGCAGCCGAGATAGACAAAACATTCAGTACTTC
many	NA	TRBV5-5	TRBJ2-7	CASREGRSSYEQYF	TGTGCCAGCAGAGAGGGCAGAAGCTCCTACGAGCAGTACTTC
NA	NA	TRBV7-9	TRBJ2-1	CASSLGQSAYNEQFF	TGTGCCAGCAGCTTAGGGCAGTCAGCTTACAATGAGCAGTTCTTC
many	TRBD2	TRBV7-2	TRBJ2-7	CASSWSGGTYYEQYF	TGTGCCAGCAGTTGGAGCGGGGGGACTTACTACGAGCAGTACTTC
few	NA	TRBV30	TRBJ2-5	CAWSVLMGKGTQYF	TGTGCCTGGAGTGTATTAATGGGGAAGGGGACCCAGTACTTC
medium-sized	NA	TRBV7-3	TRBJ2-1	CASSLMGGVEQFF	TGTGCCAGCAGCTTAATGGGCGGGGTGGAGCAGTTCTTC
NA	NA	TRBV7-3	TRBJ2-5	CASGLGVAGSQETQYF	TGTGCCAGCGGCTTAGGTGTCGCGGGCTCCCAAGAGACCCAGTACTTC
many	NA	TRBV3-1	TRBJ2-1	CASSQMGLSSYNEQFF	TGTGCCAGCAGCCAAATGGGACTTTCCTCCTACAATGAGCAGTTCTTC
few	NA	TRBV10-2	TRBJ2-5	CASSGLAYQETQYF	TGCGCCAGCAGTGGCCTAGCCTACCAAGAGACCCAGTACTTC
few	NA	TRBV5-1	TRBJ2-1	CASKKEPQNNEQFF	TGCGCCAGCAAGAAAGAGCCCCAGAACAATGAGCAGTTCTTC
NA	NA	TRBV7-9	TRBJ2-7	CASSRGAITEQYF	TGTGCCAGTAGCCGGGGGGCGATCACCGAGCAGTACTTC
NA	TRBD2	TRBV6-5	TRBJ2-7	CACSYSVVVAGGPYEQYF	TGTGCCTGCAGTTACTCGGTGGTAGTAGCGGGGGGGCCCTACGAGCAGTACTTC
NA	NA	TRBV7-3	TRBJ2-1	CASSLWGGSHNEQFF	TGTGCCAGCAGCTTATGGGGGGGCTCCCACAATGAGCAGTTCTTC
few	NA	TRBV28	TRBJ2-3	CASSPQVPDTQYF	TGTGCCAGCAGTCCACAAGTGCCAGATACGCAGTATTTT